One and the same sample provided the 22 T cell receptor beta chains below, sequenced in a study of cytomegalovirus exposure and HLA in healthy donors. Vbeta (60) and Jbeta (13) primers were used in the PCR. Assay used: immunoSEQ multiplex PCR; TCRdb lists only in-frame clones, some missing. The table records 150,000 or so clones, roughly 80% of them present only once. The source material was PBMCs. These receptors originate from a woman in her 40s in good health and CMV-seropositive.

The chain carries TRBV28 and TRBJ1-1; D is perhaps TRBD1 (5 bases). The ends were cut back, 6 bases at V and 7 bases at J, with 9 bases in the middle. The CDR3 runs to 11 residues. Germline lookup yields CDR1 MDHEN and CDR2 SYDVKM. Written as DNA, the CDR3 is TGTGCCAGCAGGGGGCTTATTGAAGCTTTCTTT. The encoded protein is CASRGLIEAFF. The full variable domain, its missing parts supplied by reference TRBV28 and TRBJ1-1, is DVKVTQSSRYLVKRTGEKVFLECVQDMDHENMFWYRQDPGLGLRLIYFSYDVKMKEKGDIPEGYSVSREKKERFSLILESASTNQTSMYLCASRGLIEAFFGQGTRLTVV.

DNA for the CDR3: TGTGCCAGCAGCGTATCCAGCGGGGTCGAGCAGTTCTTC. As protein: CASSVSSGVEQFF. The chain links TRBV9 to TRBJ2-1; TRBD2 agrees at 7 bases. Trimming took 1 base from V and 10 from J; bases not matched to a gene: 5. The CDR3 sequence is 13 residues long. Germline-derived CDR1 and CDR2 are SGDLS and YYNGEE.

The rearrangement links TRBV2 to TRBJ2-1, with 10 bases lining up with TRBD1. Germline CDR1 reads SNHLY; CDR2 reads FYNNEI. This CDR3 comprises 12 residues. V shed 7 bases and J 8 bases; nucleotides not matched to a gene: 2. CDR3 sequence (DNA): TGTGCCAGCAAGGACAGGGGGGATGAGCAGTTCTTC. Translation gives CASKDRGDEQFF. Looking up the rest from reference TRBV2 and TRBJ2-1 gives the full variable domain: EPEVTQTPSHQVTQMGQEVILRCVPISNHLYFYWYRQILGQKVEFLVSFYNNEISEKSEIFDDQFSVERPDGSNFTLKIRSTKLEDSAMYFCASKDRGDEQFFGPGTRLTVL.

The chain couples TRBV11-3 to TRBJ2-4; TRBD1 aligns across 11 bases. This CDR3 is built from 15 residues. The germline gives CDR1 SGHNT, CDR2 YENEEA. The V and J ends lost 5 bases and 5 bases, in that order; junction bases with no gene match: 5. The CDR3 loop reads CASSQGQGEENIQYF. CDR3 DNA sequence: TGTGCCAGCAGCCAGGGACAGGGGGAGGAAAACATTCAGTACTTC.

This chain joins TRBV10-3 and TRBJ2-3, with 9 nucleotides matching TRBD2. Per germline, CDR1 ENHRY and CDR2 SYGVKD. Trimming cost V 6 bases and J 4 bases; bases outside gene matches: 5. There are 14 residues in the CDR3. DNA of the CDR3: TGTGCCATCAGGGCGGGGGGGGTCCCAGATACGCAGTATTTT. This codes for CAIRAGGVPDTQYF.

The chain couples TRBV5-7 to TRBJ2-5; D ambiguous. TRBV5-7 is an ORF; its function is uncertain. Trimming took off 2 bases at V and 0 bases at J, with 8 bases between the two ends. The CDR3 runs 14 residues. The CDR3 protein is CASSFGAYQETQYF. In nucleotides, the CDR3 is TGTGCCAGCAGCTTTGGAGCGTACCAAGAGACCCAGTACTTC.

DNA of the CDR3: TGTGCCAGCAGCCGAGAACAGGGGGCCGTGCAGTACTTC. Its translation: CASSREQGAVQYF. V is TRBV5-4 and J is TRBJ2-7, with TRBD1 identical over 9 bases. Germline CDR1 and CDR2: SGHNT and YYREEE (reference sequence). The CDR3 sequence is 13 residues long. J gave up 9 bases and V 4 bases, and 8 bases lay outside the gene matches.

The V call is TRBV13, the J call TRBJ2-3; 9 bases align to TRBD2. Unmatched junction bases numbered 7, after V lost 2 bases and J lost 4 bases. This CDR3 has 16 amino acids. Germline V gives CDR1 PRHDT, CDR2 FYEKMQ (reference sequence). This chain's CDR3 is CASSLISGGFPDTQYF. CDR3 coding DNA: TGTGCCAGCAGCTTAATCAGCGGGGGGTTCCCAGATACGCAGTATTTT.

J is TRBJ2-7 and V is TRBV15; 7 nucleotides match TRBD1. The V gene end was trimmed by 1 base and the J gene end by 1 base; junction bases not matched to a gene: 4. The length of the CDR3 is 15 residues. The germline CDR1 and CDR2 sequences are LNHNV and YYDKDF (reference sequence). The CDR3 DNA reads TGTGCCACCAGCAGAGGGGACAGTTCTTCCTACGAGCAGTACTTC. Translating it yields CATSRGDSSSYEQYF.

The V and J genes are TRBV7-9 and TRBJ2-3; 8 positions match TRBD2. CDR3 length: 14 amino acids. Germline V gene lookup returns CDR1 SEHNR and CDR2 FQNEAQ (reference sequence). V shed 6 bases and J 1 base; nucleotides not matched to a gene: 3. The CDR3 region is CASRGSGGTDTQYF. CDR3 nucleotide sequence: TGTGCCAGCAGAGGTAGCGGGGGCACAGATACGCAGTATTTT. Based on the CDR3 plus reference TRBV7-9 and TRBJ2-3, the full variable domain is DTGVSQNPRHKITKRGQNVTFRCDPISEHNRLYWYRQTLGQGPEFLTYFQNEAQLEKSRLLSDRFSAERPKGSFSTLEIQRTEQGDSAMYLCASRGSGGTDTQYFGPGTRLTVL.

This sequence joins TRBV5-1 and TRBJ2-1, with TRBD2 matching over 7 bases. Germline lookup yields CDR1 SGHRS and CDR2 YFSETQ. CDR3 size: 15 residues. V lost 4 bases and J lost 2; bases outside the gene matches: 6. The CDR3 spells CASSSQSGAYNEQFF. CDR3 nucleotide sequence: TGCGCCAGCAGCAGCCAAAGCGGGGCCTACAATGAGCAGTTCTTC.

The CDR3 spells CASSGTGDHTQYF. In DNA form, the CDR3 reads TGTGCCAGCAGTGGAACAGGGGACCATACGCAGTATTTT. The chain links TRBV27 to TRBJ2-3; 7 bases are shared with TRBD1. Losses at the gene ends were 5 bases for V and 7 bases for J; bases not matched to a gene: 6. The CDR3 runs 13 residues. The germline V gene has CDR1 MNHEY and CDR2 SMNVEV (reference sequence).

The genes are TRBV18 and TRBJ1-1; 8 bases are a match to TRBD1. V shed 2 bases, J shed 1 base, and the junction held 6 bases outside the gene matches. The CDR3 is 16 residues long. Germline CDR1 is KGHSH and CDR2 is LQKENI. CDR3 sequence (DNA): TGTGCCAGCTCACCAGTCCCAGGGGGCTCGAACACTGAAGCTTTCTTT. This encodes CASSPVPGGSNTEAFF.

In the case of this clone: The same CDR3 is also encoded by other DNA sequences in this sample. The chain couples TRBV9 to TRBJ1-5; D unclear. V was trimmed by 0 bases and J by 0 bases, leaving 7 bases between them. The CDR3 is 15 residues long. CDR1 SGDLS and CDR2 YYNGEE come from the germline V gene. CDR3 amino acids: CASSVDGYSNQPQHF. In DNA, the CDR3 is TGTGCCAGCAGCGTAGACGGGTATAGCAATCAGCCCCAGCATTTT.

This clone was observed a handful of times. Distinct nucleotide sequences in the sample also encode this CDR3. The V call is TRBV4-2, the J call TRBJ2-5, with unresolved D. The V gene lost 0 bases and the J gene lost 5 bases, with 7 bases spanning the gap. CDR3 length: 13 residues. Germline CDR1 and CDR2: LGHNA and YNFKEQ. DNA for the CDR3: TGTGCCAGCAGCCAAGATCCCCGGGAGACCCAGTACTTC. It specifies CASSQDPRETQYF.

The V and J genes are TRBV14 and TRBJ2-7, with 9 bases identical to TRBD1. This CDR3 has 15 amino acids. Germline V gene lookup returns CDR1 SGHDN and CDR2 FVKESK. V was clipped by 2 bases and J by 4 bases; unmatched bases: 6. The CDR3 reads CASSQYGTGSYEQYF. CDR3 bases: TGTGCCAGCAGCCAATATGGGACAGGGAGTTACGAGCAGTACTTC.

J is TRBJ1-2 and V is TRBV19; no reliable D call. The germline V and J ends were trimmed by 7 bases and 2 bases, with 11 bases remaining between them. This CDR3 has 13 residues. Germline CDR1 LNHDA, CDR2 SQIVND (reference sequence). The CDR3 loop is CASKKGGNYGYTF. The CDR3 region has the DNA TGTGCCAGTAAAAAGGGAGGAAACTATGGCTACACCTTC.

The chain has TRBV13 and TRBJ2-5, with TRBD1 as a possible D gene (5 bases). The germline gives CDR1 PRHDT, CDR2 FYEKMQ (reference sequence). V lost 5 bases and J lost 5, with 18 bases in between. This CDR3 has 15 amino acids. As DNA, the CDR3 is TGTGCCAGCAGCACACGACGTACAGGTCAGGAGACCCAGTACTTC. Protein product: CASSTRRTGQETQYF.

The rearrangement joins TRBV5-6 to TRBJ1-2, with D possibly TRBD1 on 5 matching bases. Per germline, CDR1 SGHDT and CDR2 YYEEEE. The V end was cut by 4 bases, the J end by 4 bases, with 8 bases between. This CDR3 has 12 amino acids. CDR3 DNA sequence: TGTGCCAGCAGCACCCAGGGCTATGGCTACACCTTC. This gives the protein CASSTQGYGYTF.

The chain uses TRBV2 and TRBJ1-3; D is ambiguous. V was cut by 3 bases and J by 4 bases, with 10 bases left in between. The CDR3 covers 14 residues. Germline values: CDR1 SNHLY, CDR2 FYNNEI. DNA for the CDR3: TGTGCCAGCAGTGATCCGGGTCGGGGAAACACCATATATTTT. This gives the protein CASSDPGRGNTIYF.

V gene TRBV7-2 combines with J gene TRBJ2-2; tentatively, D is TRBD2 (6 bases). This CDR3 is 15 amino acids long. Germline V gives CDR1 SGHTA, CDR2 FQGNSA. V was shortened by 6 bases and J by 4 bases, with 15 bases between the two germline ends. This chain's CDR3 is CASSPYSGGTGELFF. In DNA, the CDR3 is TGTGCCAGCAGTCCTTATAGCGGCGGCACCGGGGAGCTGTTTTTT.

The chain has TRBV19 and TRBJ2-2; TRBD2 agrees at 14 bases. The CDR3 has 16 residues. V was clipped by 5 bases and J by 1 base; unmatched bases: 0. Germline-derived CDR1 and CDR2 are LNHDA and SQIVND (reference sequence). In DNA, the CDR3 is TGTGCCAGTAGTGGACTAGCGGGGGGGAACACCGGGGAGCTGTTTTTT. Its protein product is CASSGLAGGNTGELFF.